These 7 T cell receptor beta chains were all obtained from the same sample, sequenced in a study of early stage breast cancer tumors. Data came from immunoSEQ multiplex PCR; TCRdb stores just in-frame clones and leaves some out. This table has 25,000 to 35,000 clones, around three fifths appearing once. Input material: breast tumor tissue. These receptors came from a person aged 50-59 years with breast cancer.

On this clone itself: The junction departs from germline at one end; a sequencing error may be responsible. The rearrangement uses TRBV6-1 and TRBJ2-7; 16 bases match TRBD2. CDR1 MNHNS and CDR2 SASEGT come from the germline V gene. The CDR3 runs 12 residues. The CDR3 nucleotides are TGTGCCAGCAGCGGGACTAGCGGGAGGGCCCCCTTC. Translating gives CASSGTSGRAPF.

The chain links TRBV5-3 to TRBJ2-1; 10 nucleotides line up with TRBD2. TRBV5-3 is filed as an ORF, its function uncertain. Trimming removed 1 base from V and 6 bases from J; junction bases left unmatched: 4. The CDR3 length is 15 residues. The CDR3 DNA reads as TGTGCCAGAAGCTTGAGCAAGCGGGGGGGCAATGAGCAGTTCTTC. It codes for CARSLSKRGGNEQFF.

This sequence joins TRBV7-3 and TRBJ2-1; D uncertain. The CDR3 has 13 amino acids. CDR1 and CDR2 (germline): SGHTA, FQGTGA. V lost 0 bases and J lost 10, with 10 bases in between. The CDR3: CASSLTGLDEQFF. The CDR3 bases are TGTGCCAGCAGCTTAACGGGTTTAGACGAGCAGTTCTTC.

This clone has a handful of counts. This sequence joins TRBV5-1 and TRBJ2-7, with D perhaps matching TRBD2 (6 bases). The CDR3 is 13 residues long. The germline V and J ends were trimmed by 4 bases and 2 bases, with 10 bases remaining between them. Per germline, CDR1 SGHRS and CDR2 YFSETQ. As DNA, the CDR3 is TGCGCCAGCAGCCCAACGGGGGCCTACGAGCAGTACTTC. It codes for CASSPTGAYEQYF.

This clone has a handful of counts. A junction boundary mismatches the germline segment, possibly from a read error. This chain joins TRBV2 and TRBJ2-1; TRBD2 matches at 9 bases. Germline CDR1 reads SNHLY; CDR2 reads FYNNEI. CDR3 size: 18 residues. The chain's CDR3 is CASSEGGTSGLGYSEQFF. CDR3 coding DNA: TGTGCCAGCAGTGAAGGCGGAACTAGCGGGTTGGGGTACAGTGAGCAGTTCTTC. Variable domain in full (rest from reference TRBV2 and TRBJ2-1): EPEVTQTPSHQVTQMGQEVILRCVPISNHLYFYWYRQILGQKVEFLVSFYNNEISEKSEIFDDQFSVERPDGSNFTLKIRSTKLEDSAMYFCASSEGGTSGLGYSEQFFGPGTRLTVL.

V gene TRBV9 combines with J gene TRBJ1-2, with TRBD1 as a possible D gene (5 bases). Germline-derived CDR1 and CDR2 are SGDLS and YYNGEE. This CDR3 is 13 amino acids long. V dropped 4 bases and J dropped 2 bases, with 9 bases sitting between them. Here the CDR3 reads CASSLDTNYGYTF. CDR3 in DNA: TGTGCCAGCAGCTTGGACACGAACTATGGCTACACCTTC.

The chain recombines TRBV5-1 with TRBJ2-7, with 8 bases aligning to TRBD2. The CDR3 covers 14 residues. In germline, CDR1 is SGHRS, CDR2 YFSETQ. Unmatched junction bases numbered 5, after V lost 2 bases and J lost 4 bases. Here the CDR3 DNA reads TGCGCCAGCAGCTTCGGCGGGGGGACTTACGAGCAGTACTTC. Protein product: CASSFGGGTYEQYF.